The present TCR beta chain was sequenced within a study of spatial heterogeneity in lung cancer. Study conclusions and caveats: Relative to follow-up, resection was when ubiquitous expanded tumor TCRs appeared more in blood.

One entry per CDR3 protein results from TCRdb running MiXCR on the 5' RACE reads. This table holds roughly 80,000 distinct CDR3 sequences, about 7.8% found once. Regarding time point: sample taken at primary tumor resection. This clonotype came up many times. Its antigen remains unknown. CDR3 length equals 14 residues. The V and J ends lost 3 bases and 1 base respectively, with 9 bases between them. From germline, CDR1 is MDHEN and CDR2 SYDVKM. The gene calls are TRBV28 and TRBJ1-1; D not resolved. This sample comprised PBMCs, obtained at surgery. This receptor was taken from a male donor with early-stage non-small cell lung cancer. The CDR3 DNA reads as TGTGCCAGCAGTTTCTTAGTCCCGAACACTGAAGCTTTCTTT. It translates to CASSFLVPNTEAFF. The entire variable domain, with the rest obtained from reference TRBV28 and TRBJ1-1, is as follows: DVKVTQSSRYLVKRTGEKVFLECVQDMDHENMFWYRQDPGLGLRLIYFSYDVKMKEKGDIPEGYSVSREKKERFSLILESASTNQTSMYLCASSFLVPNTEAFFGQGTRLTVV.